This TCR beta chain was retrieved from a study of Graves' ophthalmopathy and Graves' hyperthyroidism. Study-wide results and caveats: Appearing in blood as well were most expanded thyroid clonotypes above 0.001 frequency. The model flagged ophthalmopathy progression at more than 60% sensitivity and around 72% specificity. Ophthalmopathy and stable hyperthyroidism were discriminated by a 13-signature model, with over 85% sensitivity and 81.08% specificity.

The sample holds many counts of this clonotype. The antigen is not known. The authors amplified TCR beta CDR3 regions from RNA transcripts. First-round RT-PCR used HTBI primers; second-round multiplex PCR followed. TCRdb independently ran MiXCR on the multiplex PCR reads; one entry per CDR3 protein. The table records approximately 480,000 distinct CDR3 sequences, approximately 15% of them present only once. Enrollment excluded any patients with other autoimmune diseases, uncontrolled infections, pregnancy or lactation. This clonotype was sampled from a woman in her twenties or thirties with Graves' ophthalmopathy. Input material: blood.

The CDR3 bases are TGTGCCAGTAGTATGTGGGAGAACTATGGCTACACCTTC. It codes for CASSMWENYGYTF. This chain connects TRBV19 to TRBJ1-2; the D is unclear. Per germline, CDR1 LNHDA and CDR2 SQIVND (reference sequence). The CDR3 has 13 amino acids. The V end lost 3 bases, the J end lost 2 bases, and 7 bases lay between the germline ends.